Below are 27 T cell receptor beta chains sequenced from a single sample in a study of beta chain features in type 1 diabetes. cDNA synthesis used the whole RNA isolate, giving expressed TCRB sequences. Here immunoSEQ multiplex PCR was the method, and the copy in TCRdb shows in-frame clones only, minus some. The top ten clones hold 0.55% to 0.65% of a sample with roughly 140,000 clones, about 8.5% of them seen once. Input material: central memory CD4+ T cells from blood. The origin of the receptors is a man aged 18 to 35 in good health.

The rearrangement joins TRBV28 to TRBJ1-5, with D maybe TRBD1 (6 bases). V lost 5 bases and J 7 bases, leaving 15 bases between the germline ends. The CDR3 is 14 residues long. Germline lookup yields CDR1 MDHEN and CDR2 SYDVKM. DNA for the CDR3: TGTGCCAGCAGTCCGCACAGGGTTCCCCAGCCCCAGCATTTT. Protein: CASSPHRVPQPQHF.

The rearrangement links TRBV10-3 to TRBJ2-7, with a possible D match to TRBD2 (5 bases). Germline V gene lookup returns CDR1 ENHRY and CDR2 SYGVKD. Trimming removed 9 bases at V and 5 bases at J, with 20 bases between. The CDR3 has 14 residues. CDR3 coding DNA: TGTGCCATAGGAACTAGTTCAAGGACCAACGAGCAGTACTTC. Protein product: CAIGTSSRTNEQYF.

This clone occurred a few times. This chain uses TRBV5-1 with TRBJ2-7, with a tentative D call TRBD2 (7 bases). Between the trimmed V and J ends, which lost 3 bases and 6 bases, there was a span of 19 bases. This CDR3 comprises 15 residues. Germline CDR1 SGHRS, CDR2 YFSETQ. CDR3 region: CASSSGAGAYGEQYF. The CDR3 DNA follows: TGCGCCAGCAGCTCGGGGGCGGGAGCTTACGGCGAGCAGTACTTC.

This clone was seen a handful of times. CDR3 sequence: CASSLTRGLGTEAFF. The CDR3 region has the DNA TGTGCCAGCAGCCTTACCAGGGGGCTCGGCACTGAAGCTTTCTTT. The chain couples TRBV28 to TRBJ1-1, with 8 positions matching TRBD1. Trimming removed 6 bases from V and 4 bases from J; junction bases left unmatched: 10. The germline gives CDR1 MDHEN, CDR2 SYDVKM. The CDR3 runs to 15 residues.

This chain uses TRBV28 with TRBJ1-1, with unresolved D. Germline assignment: CDR1 MDHEN and CDR2 SYDVKM. With 4 bases removed from V and 5 bases from J, the gap between germline ends came to 11 bases. This CDR3 has 13 amino acids. CDR3 DNA sequence: TGTGCCAGCAGTTCCCGGGTGGATACTGAAGCTTTCTTT. Translation: CASSSRVDTEAFF. Full variable domain (remainder filled in from reference TRBV28 and TRBJ1-1): DVKVTQSSRYLVKRTGEKVFLECVQDMDHENMFWYRQDPGLGLRLIYFSYDVKMKEKGDIPEGYSVSREKKERFSLILESASTNQTSMYLCASSSRVDTEAFFGQGTRLTVV.

The sample holds a few counts of this clone. V usage is TRBV6-1 and J usage is TRBJ2-1; 7 positions match TRBD2. The CDR3 is made up of 14 amino acids. J was trimmed by 9 bases and V by 6 bases; bases with no gene match: 11. CDR1 and CDR2 (germline): MNHNS, SASEGT. The CDR3 coding sequence is TGTGCCAGCAGCACGACTAGCCTTTCAGTTGAGCAGTTCTTC. As protein: CASSTTSLSVEQFF.

This sequence joins TRBV18 and TRBJ1-4; D call uncertain. Trimming removed 0 bases at V and 8 bases at J, with 10 bases between. The CDR3 runs 14 residues. Per germline, CDR1 KGHSH and CDR2 LQKENI. CDR3 in DNA: TGTGCCAGCTCACCACCTTCTGAGGGAGAAAAACTGTTTTTT. Translating gives CASSPPSEGEKLFF.

This chain links TRBV10-3 with TRBJ2-7; 10 positions match TRBD2. Germline CDR1 reads ENHRY; CDR2 reads SYGVKD. With 5 bases clipped from V and 6 bases from J, the junction kept 7 bases outside the gene matches. The CDR3 sequence is 14 residues long. The CDR3 DNA reads as TGTGCCATCAGTCCTAGCGGGGGTGTGGGCGAGCAGTACTTC. Its translation: CAISPSGGVGEQYF.

This clone was counted only a few times. The chain links TRBV7-8 to TRBJ1-1; D unclear. Per the germline V gene, CDR1 is SGHVS and CDR2 is FQNEAQ. Between the trimmed V and J ends, which lost 5 bases and 3 bases, there was a span of 25 bases. The CDR3 length is 18 residues. The CDR3 DNA reads TGTGCCAGCAGCCCCCGGGGAGTTTTAGGTAAACGGGACACTGAAGCTTTCTTT. Translation: CASSPRGVLGKRDTEAFF.

The chain carries TRBV4-2 and TRBJ2-5, with D maybe TRBD2 (6 bases). The V gene lost 1 base and the J gene lost 5 bases, with 14 bases spanning the gap. CDR3 length equals 15 residues. The V gene's germline CDR1 is LGHNA and CDR2 YNFKEQ. DNA of the CDR3: TGTGCCAGCAGCCAAGGGGCGGGACTCTTGGAGACCCAGTACTTC. Translation: CASSQGAGLLETQYF.

This chain joins TRBV11-2 and TRBJ2-1; D gene unclear. CDR1 is SGHAT, CDR2 FQNNGV, per germline. Trimming left V 5 bases short and J 2 bases short, with 13 bases between. CDR3 length equals 15 residues. In nucleotides, the CDR3 is TGTGCCAGCAGCCAGGCCGGTGGAACCTACAATGAGCAGTTCTTC. This encodes CASSQAGGTYNEQFF.

This clone has a handful of counts. This chain connects TRBV5-1 to TRBJ2-3, with TRBD2 as a possible D gene (6 bases). The CDR3 loop spans 15 amino acids. Trimming removed 6 bases from V and 3 bases from J, with 17 bases in between. CDR1 SGHRS and CDR2 YFSETQ come from the germline V gene. The CDR3 loop is CASTRTGEDTDTQYF. Here the CDR3 DNA reads TGCGCCAGCACCCGCACGGGAGAGGATACAGATACGCAGTATTTT.

The V gene is TRBV5-1, the J gene TRBJ2-3, with D unclear. This CDR3 region has 14 residues. Germline V gives CDR1 SGHRS, CDR2 YFSETQ. With 2 bases removed from V and 4 bases from J, the gap between germline ends came to 11 bases. CDR3 sequence (DNA): TGCGCCAGCAGCTTAGATCCAAGCTCAGATACGCAGTATTTT. As protein: CASSLDPSSDTQYF.

The chain joins TRBV7-9 to TRBJ1-1; D perhaps matches TRBD1 (5 bases). CDR3 size: 14 residues. The V end lost 6 bases, the J end lost 2 bases, and 13 bases lay between the germline ends. Germline loops: CDR1 SEHNR, CDR2 FQNEAQ (reference sequence). Written as DNA, the CDR3 is TGTGCCAGCAGTTCGAACAGGCTAAACACTGAAGCTTTCTTT. It specifies CASSSNRLNTEAFF. Based on the CDR3 plus reference TRBV7-9 and TRBJ1-1, the full variable domain is DTGVSQNPRHKITKRGQNVTFRCDPISEHNRLYWYRQTLGQGPEFLTYFQNEAQLEKSRLLSDRFSAERPKGSFSTLEIQRTEQGDSAMYLCASSSNRLNTEAFFGQGTRLTVV.

This clone occurred a few times. The chain recombines TRBV7-2 with TRBJ2-2; 10 positions match TRBD2. The V gene's germline CDR1 is SGHTA and CDR2 FQGNSA. After removal of 6 bases from V and 1 base from J, the junction contained 5 bases not matched to a gene. This CDR3 comprises 16 residues. The CDR3 spells CASRSQRGGNTGELFF. CDR3 DNA: TGTGCCAGCAGAAGCCAGCGGGGGGGGAACACCGGGGAGCTGTTTTTT.

This clone was detected many times. V usage is TRBV15 and J usage is TRBJ2-1; possible D gene TRBD1, 6 bases. The CDR3 runs 13 residues. The V end was cut by 5 bases, the J end by 4 bases, with 9 bases between. Per germline, CDR1 LNHNV and CDR2 YYDKDF (reference sequence). In nucleotides, the CDR3 is TGTGCCACCAGCTCGGACAGATACAATGAGCAGTTCTTC. It specifies CATSSDRYNEQFF. The whole variable domain, filled in from reference TRBV15 and TRBJ2-1, reads DAMVIQNPRYQVTQFGKPVTLSCSQTLNHNVMYWYQQKSSQAPKLLFHYYDKDFNNEADTPDNFQSRRPNTSFCFLDIRSPGLGDTAMYLCATSSDRYNEQFFGPGTRLTVL.

This clone has a handful of counts. The chain uses TRBV27 and TRBJ2-7, with 16 bases that match TRBD2. Germline assignment: CDR1 MNHEY and CDR2 SMNVEV (reference sequence). The CDR3 has 17 residues. V lost 4 bases and J lost 7; bases outside the gene matches: 10. The CDR3 DNA sequence: TGTGCCAGCAGTTCTCCGGGACTAGCGGGAGGGCCAAAAGAGCAGTACTTC. This sequence encodes CASSSPGLAGGPKEQYF.

The table lists this clone with many counts. This chain links TRBV30 with TRBJ1-5, with no clear D. V dropped 0 bases and J dropped 4 bases, with 7 bases sitting between them. The V gene's germline CDR1 is GTSNPN and CDR2 SVGIG (reference sequence). CDR3 size: 13 residues. The DNA for the CDR3 is TGTGCCTGGAGTGTATGGAGGAATCAGCCCCAGCATTTT. Encoded protein: CAWSVWRNQPQHF.

The chain has TRBV7-3 and TRBJ2-3, with 13 bases lining up with TRBD2. The V segment lost 3 bases and the J segment 5 bases; nucleotides outside the gene matches: 2. The CDR3 has 15 residues. Germline loops: CDR1 SGHTA, CDR2 FQGTGA. The CDR3 loop is CASSFGLAGVDTQYF. CDR3 coding DNA: TGTGCCAGCAGCTTCGGACTAGCGGGAGTAGATACGCAGTATTTT.

The chain is built from TRBV11-1 and TRBJ2-7, with 11 bases that match TRBD1. V lost 4 bases and J lost 4; bases outside the gene matches: 9. Germline CDR1 SGHAT, CDR2 FQDESV (reference sequence). The CDR3 is 16 amino acids. CDR3 amino acids: CASSSSGQGAGYEQYF. Written as DNA, the CDR3 is TGTGCCAGCAGCTCCTCAGGACAGGGGGCAGGATACGAGCAGTACTTC.

The rearrangement links TRBV28 to TRBJ1-4; TRBD1 might be the D (6 bases). This CDR3 has 14 residues. Germline V CDR1 and CDR2: MDHEN, SYDVKM. The V and J ends lost 3 bases and 12 bases respectively, with 17 bases between them. This CDR3 reads CASSLRGTSEELFF. CDR3 nucleotide sequence: TGTGCCAGCAGTTTGAGGGGGACGTCCGAAGAACTGTTTTTT.

There are a few counts of this clone. The chain joins TRBV7-3 to TRBJ2-5, with TRBD2 matching 7 bases. This CDR3 comprises 17 residues. V was clipped by 2 bases and J by 1 base; unmatched bases: 10. CDR1 SGHTA and CDR2 FQGTGA come from the germline V gene. CDR3 sequence (DNA): TGTGCCAGCAGCTTAGAATGGGCTAGCGGACCCCAAGAGACCCAGTACTTC. It codes for CASSLEWASGPQETQYF.

In this sample, this clone turned up a few times. The gene calls are TRBV4-3 and TRBJ2-7; 8 nucleotides align to TRBD2. Trimming at V came to 1 base and at J to 3 bases, leaving 5 bases not matched to a gene. The length of the CDR3 is 15 residues. Germline CDR1 LGHNA, CDR2 YSLEER. CDR3 region: CASSQVTGGHYEQYF. DNA for the CDR3: TGCGCCAGCAGCCAAGTGACGGGAGGGCACTACGAGCAGTACTTC.

This clone was seen more than once but under ten times. The chain uses TRBV27 and TRBJ1-2, with D perhaps matching TRBD1 (6 bases). The CDR3 runs 17 residues. CDR1 and CDR2 from the germline V gene are MNHEY and SMNVEV (reference sequence). Between the trimmed V and J ends, which lost 2 bases and 8 bases, there was a span of 24 bases. The DNA of the CDR3 is TGTGCCAGCAGTTTAAAAGCCAGGGGTGAAGTGCGTGTGGGCTACACCTTC. This gives the protein CASSLKARGEVRVGYTF.

The chain links TRBV11-2 to TRBJ2-5; no clear D gene. The closer fit of TRBJ2-7 to the DNA end suggests the J call may be wrong. The CDR3 contains 15 residues. Germline CDR1 and CDR2: SGHAT and FQNNGV. DNA for the CDR3: TGTGCCAGCAGCCTCTCAGGTCCTGTCCCCGGCGAGCAGTACTTC. Its protein is CASSLSGPVPGEQYF.

The sample holds a few counts of this clone. The genes are TRBV5-5 and TRBJ2-1, with 9 nucleotides matching TRBD1. V shed 2 bases and J 7 bases; nucleotides not matched to a gene: 4. Germline loops: CDR1 SGHKS, CDR2 YYEKEE (reference sequence). CDR3 length: 14 residues. The CDR3 sequence: CASSLQGARNEQFF. The CDR3 DNA follows: TGTGCCAGCAGCTTACAGGGGGCGAGGAATGAGCAGTTCTTC.

This clone was counted a few times. The V call is TRBV4-2, the J call TRBJ2-4; D is undetermined. Trimming removed 5 bases from V and 4 bases from J, with 12 bases in between. The CDR3 is made up of 14 amino acids. CDR1 is LGHNA, CDR2 YNFKEQ, per germline. The CDR3: CASSSLSRKNIQYF. CDR3 nucleotide sequence: TGTGCCAGCAGCAGCCTGAGCCGGAAAAACATTCAGTACTTC.